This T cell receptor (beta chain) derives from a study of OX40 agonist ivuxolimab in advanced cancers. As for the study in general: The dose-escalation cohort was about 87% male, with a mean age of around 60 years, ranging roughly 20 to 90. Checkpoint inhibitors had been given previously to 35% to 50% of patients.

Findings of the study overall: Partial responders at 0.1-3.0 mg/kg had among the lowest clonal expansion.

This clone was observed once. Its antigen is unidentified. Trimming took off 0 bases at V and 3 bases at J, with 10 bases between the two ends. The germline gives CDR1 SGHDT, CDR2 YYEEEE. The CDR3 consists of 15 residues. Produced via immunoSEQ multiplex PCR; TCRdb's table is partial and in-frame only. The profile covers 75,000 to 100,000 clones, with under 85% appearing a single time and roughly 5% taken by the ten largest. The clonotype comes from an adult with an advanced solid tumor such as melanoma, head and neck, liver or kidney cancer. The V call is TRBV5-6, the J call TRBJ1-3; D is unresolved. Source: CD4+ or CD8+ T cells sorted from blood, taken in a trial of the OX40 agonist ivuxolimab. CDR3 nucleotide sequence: TGTGCCAGCAGCTTGGGTCTTCGAGGTGGAAACACCATATATTTT. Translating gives CASSLGLRGGNTIYF.